A selection of T cell receptor beta chains follows, all from one sample in a study of PD-L1 blockade in urothelial cancer. TCRdb's copy holds only in-frame clones and misses some; the assay was immunoSEQ multiplex PCR. Of about 50,000 clones listed, roughly 80% are singletons. The source was PBMCs, collected around atezolizumab (anti-PD-L1) treatment. These receptors all come from a man between 70 and 80 years old with urothelial cancer. The CDR3 runs from the conserved cysteine through the conserved F or W. The order of the fields is D gene, J gene, V gene, clone size, CDR3 DNA, CDR3 protein. D genes are given only for firm matches. Size is omitted from some rows. Given values are once, few, many or a class for expanded clones.

d_gene: NA; j_gene: TRBJ1-3; v_gene: TRBV10-3; abundance: NA; CDR3nt: TGTGCCATCAGATCGACACAAAGTATAACAAACACCATATATTTT; CDR3aa: CAIRSTQSITNTIYF
d_gene: NA; j_gene: TRBJ2-1; v_gene: TRBV7-2; abundance: NA; CDR3nt: TGTGCCAGCAGCTTAGCCGGGGGTAATATCAATGAGCAGTTCTTC; CDR3aa: CASSLAGGNINEQFF
d_gene: TRBD1; j_gene: TRBJ2-7; v_gene: TRBV10-3; abundance: once; CDR3nt: TGTGCCATCAGGGGGACAGGGAGAACCTACGAGCAGTACTTC; CDR3aa: CAIRGTGRTYEQYF
d_gene: TRBD1; j_gene: TRBJ2-4; v_gene: TRBV5-1; abundance: once; CDR3nt: TGCGCCAGCAGCTTGGAAGGGGACAGGGGTAACATTCAGTACTTC; CDR3aa: CASSLEGDRGNIQYF
d_gene: NA; j_gene: TRBJ1-2; v_gene: TRBV19; abundance: few; CDR3nt: TGTGCCAGTAGTCCCCGGGGAGATCGGGGTTCGATCTATGGCTACACCTTC; CDR3aa: CASSPRGDRGSIYGYTF
d_gene: TRBD1; j_gene: TRBJ2-3; v_gene: TRBV11-1; abundance: NA; CDR3nt: TGTGCCAGCAGTTTAGGGACAGGGGCGAGCACAGATACGCAGTATTTT; CDR3aa: CASSLGTGASTDTQYF
d_gene: NA; j_gene: TRBJ1-3; v_gene: TRBV12-5; abundance: NA; CDR3nt: TGTGCTAGTGGGCCGGACAGCAGGAACACCATATATTTT; CDR3aa: CASGPDSRNTIYF
d_gene: NA; j_gene: TRBJ2-3; v_gene: TRBV5-6; abundance: NA; CDR3nt: TGTGCCAGCAGCCTCCCTTCCACAGATACGCAGTATTTT; CDR3aa: CASSLPSTDTQYF
d_gene: NA; j_gene: TRBJ1-2; v_gene: TRBV5-1; abundance: NA; CDR3nt: TGCGCCAGCAGCTTGTCTGGCGGGGAGCGCGGCTACACCTTC; CDR3aa: CASSLSGGERGYTF
d_gene: TRBD2; j_gene: TRBJ2-7; v_gene: TRBV12-5; abundance: NA; CDR3nt: TGTGCTAGTGCTCCTAGCGGCTCCTACGAGCAGTACTTC; CDR3aa: CASAPSGSYEQYF
d_gene: NA; j_gene: TRBJ2-1; v_gene: TRBV5-4; abundance: NA; CDR3nt: TGTGCCAGCAGCTTAAAACAGAACAATGAGCAGTTCTTC; CDR3aa: CASSLKQNNEQFF
d_gene: TRBD2; j_gene: TRBJ2-2; v_gene: TRBV5-4; abundance: NA; CDR3nt: TGTGCCAGCAGACGTCGTCGGGAGGGCCGAAACTCCGGGGAGCTGTTTTTT; CDR3aa: CASRRRREGRNSGELFF
d_gene: TRBD2; j_gene: TRBJ2-2; v_gene: TRBV9; abundance: NA; CDR3nt: TGTGCCAGCAGCGTGGGACTAGCGGGAGACGGCGGGGAGCTGTTTTTT; CDR3aa: CASSVGLAGDGGELFF
d_gene: TRBD2; j_gene: TRBJ2-5; v_gene: TRBV9; abundance: NA; CDR3nt: TGTGCTTCGAGCCCTAGCGGGGTAGGGGAGACCCAGTACTTC; CDR3aa: CASSPSGVGETQYF
d_gene: TRBD1; j_gene: TRBJ2-7; v_gene: TRBV9; abundance: once; CDR3nt: TGTGCCAGCAGCGTAGGGACAGGGAACTACGAGCAGTACTTC; CDR3aa: CASSVGTGNYEQYF
d_gene: NA; j_gene: TRBJ1-1; v_gene: TRBV11-2; abundance: NA; CDR3nt: TGTGCCAGCAGGGAGTCCGCTGAAGCTTTCTTT; CDR3aa: CASRESAEAFF
d_gene: NA; j_gene: TRBJ2-7; v_gene: TRBV6-1; abundance: NA; CDR3nt: TGTGCCAGCAGTGAAGCTCATAACGGAGCCTACGAGCAGTACTTC; CDR3aa: CASSEAHNGAYEQYF